This T cell receptor beta chain was found in a study of T-cell memory formation after mild COVID-19. This clonotype was found a few times. Trimming stripped 5 bases from V and 4 bases from J, with 17 bases between. In germline, CDR1 is SGHTA, CDR2 FQGNSA. CDR3 length: 15 residues. One entry per CDR3 protein results from TCRdb running MiXCR on the 5' RACE reads. Altogether approximately 340,000 distinct CDR3 sequences are present, 10% to 15% being singletons, with the ten largest covering around 21%. The V and J genes are TRBV7-2 and TRBJ2-5, with D possibly called TRBD1 or TRBD2 (6 bases each). The TCR was taken from a man between 18 and 29 years old who had mild COVID-19 (a few samples of this study predate the infection). Cell type and time point are not known. The sample consisted of PBMCs or a T cell subset sorted from them (not recorded which). This CDR3 reads CASSPPGGRLETQYF. The CDR3 nucleotides are TGTGCCAGCAGCCCGCCTGGGGGGCGGCTAGAGACCCAGTACTTC.